These 31 T cell receptor beta chains were all obtained from the same sample, sequenced in a study of cytomegalovirus exposure and HLA in healthy donors. Primers included in the PCR were 60 Vbeta and 13 Jbeta primers. Produced via immunoSEQ multiplex PCR; TCRdb's table is partial and in-frame only. Of 150,000 to 200,000 clones in the sample, about 70% were seen once. Sequences were obtained from PBMCs. These receptors all come from a woman between 18 and 29 years old in good health and CMV-seropositive.

The rearrangement links TRBV15 to TRBJ1-2; 7 nucleotides match TRBD1. The germline gives CDR1 LNHNV, CDR2 YYDKDF (reference sequence). This CDR3 contains 15 residues. V shed 9 bases, J shed 4 bases, and the junction held 14 bases outside the gene matches. CDR3 DNA sequence: TGTGCCACGGGGGCTCCGACAGGGTCGTCCTATGGCTACACCTTC. It specifies CATGAPTGSSYGYTF.

This clone was found once. The chain recombines TRBV9 with TRBJ1-6; no definite D call. Germline CDR1 and CDR2: SGDLS and YYNGEE. Deletions cut 3 bases from V and 8 bases from J, with 9 bases between. This CDR3 has 13 residues. The CDR3 coding sequence is TGTGCCAGCAGCGGCGAGGGAGATTCACCCCTCCACTTT. This translates into CASSGEGDSPLHF.

CDR3 sequence (DNA): TGTGCCAGCAGCAGGACTAGGGCCAATGCGCCCGATGAGCAGTTCTTC. It yields the protein CASSRTRANAPDEQFF. J is TRBJ2-1 and V is TRBV5-6; 7 bases are a match to TRBD2. Trimming at V came to 4 bases and at J to 8 bases, leaving 15 bases not matched to a gene. Per the germline V gene, CDR1 is SGHDT and CDR2 is YYEEEE. The CDR3 is 16 amino acids.

The genes are TRBV6-7 and TRBJ1-6; TRBD1 matches at 7 bases. TRBV6-7 is classed as an ORF, of uncertain function. V was clipped by 9 bases and J by 5 bases; unmatched bases: 13. The CDR3 has 16 amino acids. The CDR3 spells CASRIYRDSNNSPLHF. The CDR3 coding sequence is TGTGCCAGTCGAATTTACCGGGACAGCAATAATTCACCCCTCCACTTT.

V gene TRBV5-4 combines with J gene TRBJ1-2; D is uncertain. CDR3 length: 11 residues. The germline CDR1 and CDR2 sequences are SGHNT and YYREEE (reference sequence). V shed 3 bases and J shed 5 bases, with 5 bases lying between them. The CDR3 protein is CASSSGYGYTF. CDR3 DNA: TGTGCCAGCAGCTCAGGATATGGCTACACCTTC.

The V and J genes are TRBV11-3 and TRBJ2-3, with TRBD2 identical over 8 bases. The CDR3 is 15 amino acids. CDR1 is SGHNT, CDR2 YENEEA, per germline. The V gene end was trimmed by 3 bases and the J gene end by 2 bases; junction bases not matched to a gene: 4. As DNA, the CDR3 is TGTGCCAGCAGCTTCCGGGAGGGCCCCACAGATACGCAGTATTTT. This translates into CASSFREGPTDTQYF.

The rearrangement links TRBV29-1 to TRBJ2-1, with 7 bases fitting TRBD2. V shed 8 bases and J 3 bases; nucleotides not matched to a gene: 10. The CDR3 spans 14 residues. The germline V gene has CDR1 SQVTM and CDR2 ANQGSEA. The CDR3 is CSSTGTTGYNEQFF. As DNA, the CDR3 is TGCAGCTCCACCGGGACTACAGGCTACAATGAGCAGTTCTTC.

The CDR3 region has the DNA TGCGCCAGCAGTGAGTCAGGCGGGCGCAATCAGCCCCAGCATTTT. This sequence encodes CASSESGGRNQPQHF. V usage is TRBV10-2 and J usage is TRBJ1-5; D unresolved. Per the germline V gene, CDR1 is WSHSY and CDR2 is SAAADI. The CDR3 is made up of 15 amino acids. V lost 0 bases, J lost 2 bases, and 8 bases lay in between.

This chain joins TRBV4-1 and TRBJ2-7, with 7 nucleotides matching TRBD1. The ends lost 4 bases at V and 0 bases at J; junction bases unmatched: 6. The V gene's germline CDR1 is MGHRA and CDR2 YSYEKL. This CDR3 comprises 15 residues. The CDR3 region is CASSLLTGISYEQYF. CDR3 nucleotide sequence: TGCGCCAGCAGCCTCCTGACAGGGATCTCCTACGAGCAGTACTTC.

CDR3 nucleotides: TGTGCCAGCAGCGTAGACGGGGAAAATCAGCCCCAGCATTTT. This gives the protein CASSVDGENQPQHF. The V call is TRBV9, the J call TRBJ1-5; D is undetermined. V lost 0 bases, J lost 4 bases, and 8 bases lay in between. The CDR3 sequence is 14 residues long. Germline-derived CDR1 and CDR2 are SGDLS and YYNGEE.

V is TRBV28 and J is TRBJ2-1, with D uncertain. This CDR3 spans 15 amino acids. V lost 8 bases and J lost 2, with 16 bases in between. The germline gives CDR1 MDHEN, CDR2 SYDVKM. The CDR3 DNA reads TGTGCCAGCGGCCCAAACAGTGCTCCCTACAATGAGCAGTTCTTC. Translation gives CASGPNSAPYNEQFF.

The chain uses TRBV27 and TRBJ1-6; D unresolved. Germline V CDR1 and CDR2: MNHEY, SMNVEV (reference sequence). V was pared by 8 bases and J by 8 bases, with 10 bases between. The CDR3 runs 12 residues. The DNA of the CDR3 is TGTGCCAGCCGAGAGTTAGATTCACCCCTCCACTTT. This encodes CASRELDSPLHF.

The chain recombines TRBV9 with TRBJ2-5; the match to TRBD2 covers 9 bases. V lost 0 bases, J lost 4 bases, and 7 bases stayed unmatched. Germline-derived CDR1 and CDR2 are SGDLS and YYNGEE. This CDR3 has 16 residues. CDR3 protein: CASSVARGGAGETQYF. The CDR3 bases are TGTGCCAGCAGCGTAGCTCGCGGGGGGGCCGGAGAGACCCAGTACTTC.

The chain joins TRBV5-4 to TRBJ1-2; D unclear. V lost 2 bases, J lost 10 bases, and 21 bases lay in between. The CDR3 spans 15 residues. Germline lookup yields CDR1 SGHNT and CDR2 YYREEE (reference sequence). The CDR3 region is CASSFVNSVIRFYTF. DNA of the CDR3: TGTGCCAGCAGCTTCGTAAATAGTGTAATAAGATTCTACACCTTC.

The J gene is TRBJ2-5, the V gene TRBV5-1, with TRBD1 as a possible D gene (5 bases). The tail of the sequence fits TRBJ2-7 better, so the J call may be wrong. Per germline, CDR1 SGHRS and CDR2 YFSETQ. The CDR3 loop spans 15 amino acids. Here the CDR3 DNA reads TGCGCCAGCAGCTTGGATCCAGGGATCCCTAGCGAGCAGTACTTC. This translates into CASSLDPGIPSEQYF.

This rearrangement joins TRBV28 to TRBJ1-2, with unresolved D. This CDR3 is 12 amino acids long. Germline V gene sequence: CDR1 MDHEN, CDR2 SYDVKM. V shed 9 bases and J shed 10 bases, with 18 bases lying between them. For the CDR3, the DNA is TGTGCCAGTTCGCCGCGTCGGCGGAACTACACCTTC. It specifies CASSPRRRNYTF.

The chain recombines TRBV18 with TRBJ1-1, with D possibly TRBD1 on 6 matching bases. Germline V gene data show CDR1 as KGHSH and CDR2 as LQKENI. CDR3 length: 15 amino acids. Trimming took off 3 bases at V and 4 bases at J, with 15 bases between the two ends. The CDR3 nucleotides are TGTGCCAGCTCACCCCAGGGGAGATTAGGCACTGAAGCTTTCTTT. Its translation: CASSPQGRLGTEAFF.

The chain links TRBV19 to TRBJ1-2; D is undetermined. V was shortened by 0 bases and J by 5 bases, with 13 bases between the two germline ends. Germline V CDR1 and CDR2: LNHDA, SQIVND (reference sequence). CDR3 size: 15 residues. This chain's CDR3 is CASSIDLFGGYGYTF. CDR3 DNA: TGTGCCAGTAGTATAGATCTATTTGGCGGTTATGGCTACACCTTC.

The chain is built from TRBV2 and TRBJ2-7; TRBD2 matches 12 bases. The V gene end was trimmed by 8 bases and the J gene end by 5 bases; junction bases not matched to a gene: 7. The CDR3 is 14 residues long. Per the germline V gene, CDR1 is SNHLY and CDR2 is FYNNEI. CDR3 in amino acids: CASAPTSGGHEQYF. CDR3 in DNA: TGTGCCAGCGCGCCGACTAGCGGGGGACACGAGCAGTACTTC.

CDR3 coding DNA: TGCGCCAGCAGCCAAGGAACGGTGGGCAGGGAAGGGCAGTTCTTC. Protein sequence: CASSQGTVGREGQFF. The chain links TRBV4-3 to TRBJ2-1, with D possibly TRBD1 on 5 matching bases. Germline CDR1 and CDR2: LGHNA and YSLEER. The CDR3 spans 15 residues. Trimming stripped 1 base from V and 12 bases from J, with 19 bases between.

This clone was observed a handful of times. The chain employs TRBV6-1 and TRBJ1-1, with D unresolved. Germline CDR1 reads MNHNS; CDR2 reads SASEGT. V lost 5 bases and J 1 base, leaving 8 bases between the germline ends. CDR3 size: 13 residues. The chain's CDR3 is CASSSQRNTEAFF. The CDR3 DNA sequence: TGTGCCAGCAGTTCCCAGCGGAACACTGAAGCTTTCTTT.

This clone has a handful of counts. The V call is TRBV9, the J call TRBJ1-4; no firm D call. V was pared by 0 bases and J by 1 base, with 7 bases between. The CDR3 has 15 residues. CDR1 and CDR2 from the germline V gene are SGDLS and YYNGEE. CDR3 nucleotide sequence: TGTGCCAGCAGCGTAGCGGAGGGAACTAATGAAAAACTGTTTTTT. The encoded protein is CASSVAEGTNEKLFF.

The chain recombines TRBV15 with TRBJ1-5; D gene unclear. Trimming took off 0 bases at V and 0 bases at J, with 6 bases between the two ends. The CDR3 is made up of 15 amino acids. Germline-derived CDR1 and CDR2 are LNHNV and YYDKDF (reference sequence). The CDR3 DNA follows: TGTGCCACCAGCAGAGAACTGTATAGCAATCAGCCCCAGCATTTT. Its translation is CATSRELYSNQPQHF.

This rearrangement joins TRBV4-2 to TRBJ2-3; D may be TRBD1 (7 bases). Germline V CDR1 and CDR2: LGHNA, YNFKEQ. The CDR3 runs to 16 residues. The V end was cut by 4 bases, the J end by 1 base, with 15 bases between. The CDR3 nucleotides are TGTGCCAGCAGCCCAGGGGGGACCTCCCGCACAGATACGCAGTATTTT. Its protein is CASSPGGTSRTDTQYF.

This clone was recorded only once. The chain carries TRBV5-6 and TRBJ1-5, with D unresolved. The germline V gene has CDR1 SGHDT and CDR2 YYEEEE. Trimming left V 0 bases short and J 2 bases short, with 9 bases between. The CDR3 totals 15 residues. CDR3 bases: TGTGCCAGCAGCTTGGGCGGGGTTGGCAATCAGCCCCAGCATTTT. As protein: CASSLGGVGNQPQHF.

V and J are TRBV19 and TRBJ2-1, with 11 nucleotides matching TRBD2. Germline-derived CDR1 and CDR2 are LNHDA and SQIVND (reference sequence). This CDR3 has 14 residues. J lost 7 bases, V lost 5 bases, and 4 bases had no gene match. CDR3 DNA sequence: TGTGCCAGTAGTTTAGCGGGAGGGTCTAATGAGCAGTTCTTC. Translation: CASSLAGGSNEQFF.

The chain combines TRBV27 with TRBJ1-1; D uncertain. The V gene lost 3 bases and the J gene lost 1 base, with 6 bases spanning the gap. This CDR3 region has 13 residues. Germline lookup yields CDR1 MNHEY and CDR2 SMNVEV (reference sequence). This CDR3 reads CASSFRQNTEAFF. The CDR3 coding sequence is TGTGCCAGCAGTTTCAGGCAGAACACTGAAGCTTTCTTT.

This clone occurred once. This chain uses TRBV5-1 with TRBJ1-2, with D perhaps TRBD1 (5 bases). CDR3 length: 15 residues. Trimming removed 0 bases from V and 6 bases from J, with 15 bases in between. Germline V gene data show CDR1 as SGHRS and CDR2 as YFSETQ. This chain's CDR3 is CASSLVPPGVDGYTF. DNA for the CDR3: TGCGCCAGCAGCTTGGTCCCACCGGGGGTGGATGGCTACACCTTC.

This sequence joins TRBV27 and TRBJ2-5; 8 bases agree with TRBD1. V shed 4 bases and J 5 bases; nucleotides not matched to a gene: 15. Germline V gene lookup returns CDR1 MNHEY and CDR2 SMNVEV (reference sequence). The CDR3 covers 17 residues. DNA for the CDR3: TGTGCCAGCAGTTCACCCGGACAGGGCGCGACAGGGGAGACCCAGTACTTC. Its protein is CASSSPGQGATGETQYF.

The table lists this clone with a count of one. The V and J genes are TRBV30 and TRBJ2-7; 7 bases match TRBD2. Germline CDR1 reads GTSNPN; CDR2 reads SVGIG (reference sequence). The length of the CDR3 is 16 residues. V dropped 5 bases and J dropped 1; count of bases not matched to a gene: 14. The CDR3 region has the DNA TGTGCCTGGGACCAGGGTAGGGTAGCGGGTTCCTACGAGCAGTACTTC. Amino acid sequence: CAWDQGRVAGSYEQYF.

The chain carries TRBV9 and TRBJ2-5, with TRBD1 as a possible D gene (6 bases). Between the trimmed V and J ends, which lost 3 bases and 0 bases, there was a span of 18 bases. The germline CDR1 and CDR2 sequences are SGDLS and YYNGEE. This CDR3 has 17 residues. In DNA form, the CDR3 reads TGTGCCAGCAGCGCCCGAGGAACAGGGTCGTACCAAGAGACCCAGTACTTC. It encodes CASSARGTGSYQETQYF.